Each of the 8 T cell receptor beta chains below was sequenced from the same sample in a study of blood T cell repertoires in COVID-19. Sequencing used immunoSEQ multiplex PCR; TCRdb keeps in-frame clones, though not all of them. The table lists more than 300,000 clones, about 82% of them singletons. Sequencing was carried out using peripheral blood. The receptors were gathered from a woman between 50 and 59 years old with acute or convalescent COVID-19.

Only one count was recorded for this clone. The chain is built from TRBV6-2 or TRBV6-3 and TRBJ2-1, with 7 bases fitting TRBD2. The CDR3 totals 17 residues. CDR1 and CDR2 (germline): MNHEY, SVGEGT. The ends lost 2 bases at V and 0 bases at J; junction bases unmatched: 7. The CDR3 sequence: CASSYGEREDSYNEQFF. Written as DNA, the CDR3 is TGTGCCAGCAGTTACGGTGAACGGGAGGACTCCTACAATGAGCAGTTCTTC.

The chain couples TRBV27 to TRBJ2-1; D is possibly TRBD2 (5 bases). This CDR3 is 13 amino acids long. V lost 5 bases and J lost 5, with 10 bases in between. The germline gives CDR1 MNHEY, CDR2 SMNVEV (reference sequence). The CDR3 region has the DNA TGTGCCAGCAGTCTAGGACTGCACAATGAGCAGTTCTTC. Translated: CASSLGLHNEQFF.

The chain uses TRBV21-1 and TRBJ2-5; whether TRBD1, the table's D call, matches the DNA was not checked. TRBV21-1 is a pseudogene segment. The CDR3 covers 18 residues. DNA of the CDR3: TGTGCCAGCAGTCTAAAAAGATCCGGGACAGGGGGGAGAGAGACCCAGTACTTC. It encodes CASSLKRSGTGGRETQYF.

The V call is TRBV14, the J call TRBJ2-5; 8 positions agree with TRBD1. The junction had 12 bases not matched to a gene; V was cut back by 5 bases and J by 7 bases. This CDR3 is 15 amino acids long. Germline lookup yields CDR1 SGHDN and CDR2 FVKESK. CDR3 coding DNA: TGTGCCAGCAGCTTCCGACAGGGGTTGAGAGGGACCCAGTACTTC. Amino acid sequence: CASSFRQGLRGTQYF.

This clone was observed once. The chain recombines TRBV3-1 (or the pseudogene TRBV3-2) with TRBJ1-1, with a weak D call TRBD1 (5 bases). Germline V gene data show CDR1 as LGHDT and CDR2 as YNNKEL (reference sequence). The CDR3 length is 15 residues. V dropped 5 bases and J dropped 5 bases, with 18 bases sitting between them. The CDR3 nucleotides read TGTGCCAGCAGCTCCTGGGCAGGGCGGAGAACTGAAGCTTTCTTT. Translated, it gives CASSSWAGRRTEAFF.

A word on this clone: At one boundary the junction diverges from the germline segment, which might be a read error. The V and J genes are TRBV27 and TRBJ1-2; TRBD1 agrees at 10 bases. CDR3 size: 15 residues. Germline loops: CDR1 MNHEY, CDR2 SMNVEV (reference sequence). CDR3 DNA: TGTGCCAGCAGTGTATCCGGGACAGGGGCCTATGGCTACACCTTC. Encoded protein: CASSVSGTGAYGYTF.

This clone was counted a single time. J is TRBJ2-7 and V is TRBV28; D unclear. This CDR3 comprises 12 residues. The germline V gene has CDR1 MDHEN and CDR2 SYDVKM. V lost 6 bases and J 2 bases, leaving 8 bases between the germline ends. CDR3 sequence reads: CASSLQTYEQYF. The CDR3 DNA reads TGTGCCAGCAGCTTACAAACCTACGAGCAGTACTTC.

The genes are TRBV29-1 and TRBJ2-7; 7 bases align to TRBD1. The CDR3 consists of 13 residues. V lost 7 bases, J lost 2 bases, and 8 bases stayed unmatched. Germline V gene lookup returns CDR1 SQVTM and CDR2 ANQGSEA. The CDR3 spells CSAFGTAAYEQYF. The CDR3 coding sequence is TGCAGCGCTTTTGGGACAGCAGCCTACGAGCAGTACTTC.